The entry below describes one T cell receptor (beta chain). The antigen remains unidentified. Germline V CDR1 and CDR2: SGHAT, FQNNGV. This CDR3 is 14 amino acids long. This entry comes from a study of monozygotic twins with inflammatory bowel disease. The study's findings and limits: Support was lacking for any single strong IBD-associated signal or clonotype. Clonotypes shared with others were fewer in IBD patients than in healthy twins, especially with disease activity.

TCRdb re-called the 5' RACE reads and catalogs CDR3 proteins one per entry, DNA excluded. The sample table includes over 350,000 distinct CDR3 sequences. The chain joins TRBV11-2 to TRBJ2-2; lacking DNA, the TRBD2 call made by TCRdb goes unchecked. This sequence originates from a human donor with ulcerative colitis or Crohn's disease, or a healthy co-twin of an affected twin (not recorded which). Specimen: blood. CDR3 protein: CASSLVLGVGELFF.